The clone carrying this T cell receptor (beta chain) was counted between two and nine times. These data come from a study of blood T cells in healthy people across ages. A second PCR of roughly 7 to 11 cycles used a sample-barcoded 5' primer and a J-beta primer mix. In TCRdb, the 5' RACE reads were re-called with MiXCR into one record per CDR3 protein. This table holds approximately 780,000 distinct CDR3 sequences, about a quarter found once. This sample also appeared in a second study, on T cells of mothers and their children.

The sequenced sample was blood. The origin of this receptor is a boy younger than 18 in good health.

In DNA, the CDR3 is TGCGCCAGCAGCCACGGGGATTTCAAAGAGCAGTACTTC. Translating it yields CASSHGDFKEQYF. V usage is TRBV4-1 and J usage is TRBJ2-7, with D possibly being TRBD2 (5 bases). V was trimmed by 3 bases and J by 7 bases, leaving 13 bases between them. Germline V gene sequence: CDR1 MGHRA, CDR2 YSYEKL. This CDR3 spans 13 amino acids.